This T cell receptor (beta chain) was observed in a study of blood T cells in healthy people across ages. The authors ran a second PCR of roughly 6 to 11 cycles using a sample-barcoded 5' primer and a J-beta primer mix. TCRdb analysed the 5' RACE reads with MiXCR anew, one entry per CDR3 protein. The sample includes 760,000 or so distinct CDR3 sequences, around 25% of them seen just once. V was cut by 6 bases and J by 0 bases, with 14 bases left in between. Germline loops: CDR1 SQVTM, CDR2 ANQGSEA. The CDR3 covers 14 residues. These data also featured in a second study, about T cells of mothers and their children.

V is TRBV29-1 and J is TRBJ1-1, with D unclear. The TCR sequence derives from a boy aged 5-17 years in good health. Input material: blood. The CDR3 here is CSVADASMNTEAFF. In DNA, the CDR3 is TGCAGCGTCGCAGATGCCAGCATGAACACTGAAGCTTTCTTT. The variable domain in full, completed from reference TRBV29-1 and TRBJ1-1, reads SAVISQKPSRDICQRGTSLTIQCQVDSQVTMMFWYRQQPGQSLTLIATANQGSEATYESGFVIDKFPISRPNLTFSTLTVSNMSPEDSSIYLCSVADASMNTEAFFGQGTRLTVV.